Listed here are 20 T cell receptor beta chains from one sample, sequenced in a study of high-grade serous ovarian cancer treatment subgroups. Libraries were prepared by immunoSEQ multiplex PCR; TCRdb keeps only in-frame clonotypes and omits some of them. The top ten hold around 9% of the sample, which has roughly 2,700 clones, around 80% seen once. Tumor samples were obtained before definitive surgery or chemotherapy. The material sequenced was tumor tissue. These receptors were collected from a human donor with high-grade serous ovarian cancer.

In this sample, this clone turned up once. The chain carries TRBV11-3 and TRBJ2-6, with D unresolved. The CDR3 contains 15 residues. The V gene lost 5 bases and the J gene lost 0 bases, with 8 bases spanning the gap. Germline CDR1 is SGHNT and CDR2 is YENEEA. This CDR3 reads CASSHQNSGANVLTF. The CDR3 DNA sequence: TGTGCCAGCAGCCACCAGAACTCTGGGGCCAACGTCCTGACTTTC.

The chain recombines TRBV7-8 with TRBJ2-5, with D maybe TRBD2 (5 bases). The J call may not be correct, given that the DNA end is closer to TRBJ2-7. This CDR3 has 13 residues. The germline V gene has CDR1 SGHVS and CDR2 FQNEAQ. CDR3: CASSLSGRNEQYF. The CDR3 DNA follows: TGTGCCAGCAGCTTATCGGGGAGAAACGAGCAGTACTTC.

The chain links TRBV6-4 to TRBJ2-1; perhaps D is TRBD1 or TRBD2 (5 bases each). Trimming stripped 6 bases from V and 5 bases from J, with 14 bases between. The CDR3 covers 14 residues. Germline CDR1 is MRHNA and CDR2 is SNTAGT. This chain's CDR3 is CASSSGTTHNEQFF. The CDR3 DNA follows: TGTGCCAGCAGCTCCGGGACCACCCACAATGAGCAGTTCTTC.

The chain recombines TRBV18 with TRBJ2-2; 7 positions match TRBD1. The CDR3 sequence is 17 residues long. Germline assignment: CDR1 KGHSH and CDR2 LQKENI. J lost 4 bases, V lost 3 bases, and 11 bases had no gene match. The CDR3 coding sequence is TGTGCCAGCTCACCGCTTGATATGAGGGGGCGCACCGGGGAGCTGTTTTTT. It codes for CASSPLDMRGRTGELFF.

This clone has a handful of counts. The chain has TRBV27 and TRBJ2-4; 7 bases align to TRBD1. The CDR3 loop spans 13 amino acids. V shed 6 bases and J 6 bases; nucleotides not matched to a gene: 5. Germline V gene data show CDR1 as MNHEY and CDR2 as SMNVEV (reference sequence). CDR3 in DNA: TGTGCCAGCAGCTGGACAGGTGGAAACATTCAGTACTTC. This translates into CASSWTGGNIQYF.

CDR3 sequence reads: CASTPDGNQPQHF. CDR3 bases: TGTGCCAGCACCCCTGATGGCAATCAGCCCCAGCATTTT. The chain has TRBV7-9 and TRBJ1-5, with D unclear. The V end was cut by 7 bases, the J end by 2 bases, with 9 bases between. Germline V gene sequence: CDR1 SEHNR, CDR2 FQNEAQ (reference sequence). The CDR3 covers 13 residues. The full variable domain, in which reference TRBV7-9 and TRBJ1-5 provide the parts outside the CDR3, is DTGVSQNPRHKITKRGQNVTFRCDPISEHNRLYWYRQTLGQGPEFLTYFQNEAQLEKSRLLSDRFSAERPKGSFSTLEIQRTEQGDSAMYLCASTPDGNQPQHFGDGTRLSIL.

This chain links TRBV29-1 with TRBJ2-1; D not resolved. The germline V gene has CDR1 SQVTM and CDR2 ANQGSEA. The CDR3 sequence is 13 residues long. Trimming stripped 3 bases from V and 3 bases from J, with 9 bases between. CDR3 in DNA: TGCAGCGTTGAGGGCTCGATCTACAATGAGCAGTTCTTC. This codes for CSVEGSIYNEQFF.

The chain has TRBV5-1 and TRBJ1-1; possible D gene TRBD1, 5 bases. V was trimmed by 5 bases and J by 11 bases, leaving 19 bases between them. CDR1 and CDR2 from the germline V gene are SGHRS and YFSETQ. CDR3 size: 13 residues. CDR3 coding DNA: TGCGCCAGCAGTTATGACGGGGCAAGGGAGGCTTTCTTT. Translating it yields CASSYDGAREAFF.

This clone has only one observation. The CDR3 protein is CASSDTGGGYGYTF. CDR3 bases: TGTGCCAGCAGCGATACAGGGGGCGGCTATGGCTACACCTTC. The rearrangement uses TRBV2 and TRBJ1-2; 9 bases align to TRBD1. V dropped 6 bases and J dropped 4; count of bases not matched to a gene: 6. The CDR3 is 14 amino acids. CDR1 SNHLY and CDR2 FYNNEI come from the germline V gene. The whole variable domain, filled in from reference TRBV2 and TRBJ1-2, reads EPEVTQTPSHQVTQMGQEVILRCVPISNHLYFYWYRQILGQKVEFLVSFYNNEISEKSEIFDDQFSVERPDGSNFTLKIRSTKLEDSAMYFCASSDTGGGYGYTFGSGTRLTVV.

The gene calls are TRBV5-5 and TRBJ1-5, with 8 bases lining up with TRBD1. The V gene's germline CDR1 is SGHKS and CDR2 YYEKEE (reference sequence). V was pared by 7 bases and J by 4 bases, with 7 bases of the junction left unmatched. The CDR3 sequence is 14 residues long. The CDR3 here is CASSVTGVNQPQHF. Here the CDR3 DNA reads TGTGCCAGCTCCGTGACAGGGGTTAATCAGCCCCAGCATTTT.

This clone was observed a handful of times. The rearrangement links TRBV4-1 to TRBJ2-2, with D hard to call. The CDR3 loop spans 17 amino acids. Per germline, CDR1 MGHRA and CDR2 YSYEKL. Trimming cost V 4 bases and J 1 base, with 16 bases left between them. In nucleotides, the CDR3 is TGCGCCAGCAGCCCAGCTCGGTCATCTCTGAACACCGGGGAGCTGTTTTTT. Protein: CASSPARSSLNTGELFF.

The gene calls are TRBV27 and TRBJ2-3, with D possibly matching TRBD2 (7 bases). From germline, CDR1 is MNHEY and CDR2 SMNVEV (reference sequence). The CDR3 consists of 16 residues. Trimming pared 2 bases from V and 2 bases from J, leaving 14 bases between. The CDR3, as DNA: TGTGCCAGCAGTTTAAAAGGGGGACTAAACACAGATACGCAGTATTTT. Its translation is CASSLKGGLNTDTQYF.

The chain carries TRBV5-1 and TRBJ2-6; no definite D call. CDR3 length: 15 residues. From germline, CDR1 is SGHRS and CDR2 YFSETQ. V lost 4 bases and J lost 4, with 12 bases in between. The CDR3 nucleotides are TGCGCCAGCAGCCCGGGCCTCCTGGGGGCCAACGTCCTGACTTTC. This translates into CASSPGLLGANVLTF.

This chain connects TRBV5-1 to TRBJ2-1, with 8 bases matching TRBD2. With V trimmed by 4 bases and J by 1 base, 4 bases remained unmatched. Germline CDR1 reads SGHRS; CDR2 reads YFSETQ. The CDR3 spans 15 residues. CDR3 in DNA: TGCGCCAGCAGCGGTAGCGGGGAATCCTACAATGAGCAGTTCTTC. Amino acid sequence: CASSGSGESYNEQFF.

The chain joins TRBV9 to TRBJ2-1, with 10 bases identical to TRBD2. The CDR3 covers 15 residues. In germline, CDR1 is SGDLS, CDR2 YYNGEE. V lost 3 bases and J lost 5; bases outside the gene matches: 5. CDR3: CASSGLAGANNEQFF. The CDR3 bases are TGTGCCAGCAGCGGGCTAGCGGGAGCTAACAATGAGCAGTTCTTC.

In this sample, this clone turned up a few times. The chain employs TRBV5-1 and TRBJ1-5, with D unresolved. There are 15 residues in the CDR3. The V end was cut by 4 bases, the J end by 0 bases, with 11 bases between. From germline, CDR1 is SGHRS and CDR2 YFSETQ. CDR3 region: CASSPSGYSNQPQHF. CDR3 sequence (DNA): TGCGCCAGCAGCCCTTCCGGGTATAGCAATCAGCCCCAGCATTTT. Full variable domain (missing parts from reference TRBV5-1 and TRBJ1-5): KAGVTQTPRYLIKTRGQQVTLSCSPISGHRSVSWYQQTPGQGLQFLFEYFSETQRNKGNFPGRFSGRQFSNSRSEMNVSTLELGDSALYLCASSPSGYSNQPQHFGDGTRLSIL.

The chain joins TRBV25-1 to TRBJ2-5; no clear D. CDR3 length equals 13 residues. The V and J ends lost 6 bases and 5 bases respectively, with 13 bases between them. Germline V gives CDR1 MGHDK, CDR2 SYGVNS. The DNA of the CDR3 is TGTGCCAGCAGCGCCCCCCCGTTGGAGACCCAGTACTTC. Its translation is CASSAPPLETQYF.

The rearrangement links TRBV10-2 to TRBJ2-6, with 7 bases matching TRBD2. The CDR3 runs to 16 residues. J lost 1 base, V lost 3 bases, and 3 bases had no gene match. Germline-derived CDR1 and CDR2 are WSHSY and SAAADI. CDR3 bases: TGCGCCAGCAGTGATTGGGGGGGGTCTGGGGCCAACGTCCTGACTTTC. It is translated as CASSDWGGSGANVLTF.

This sequence joins TRBV27 and TRBJ2-5; 10 nucleotides align to TRBD1. V lost 5 bases, J lost 4 bases, and 7 bases stayed unmatched. The CDR3 runs 15 residues. Germline-derived CDR1 and CDR2 are MNHEY and SMNVEV (reference sequence). As DNA, the CDR3 is TGTGCCAGCAGTGACAGACAGGGGGCGGGAGAGACCCAGTACTTC. This sequence encodes CASSDRQGAGETQYF.

Points on this clone: It is likely a read error, because the conserved phenylalanine at the end of the CDR3 is missing. Because the CDR3's place on the DNA is in doubt, the DNA is left out and the CDR3 is given as listed by TCRdb. The rearrangement uses TRBV19 and TRBJ1-2. The CDR3 adds up to 11 amino acids, both ends counted. CDR1 LNHDA and CDR2 SQIVND come from the germline V gene (reference sequence). The CDR3 reads CASSIGTLSLL.